The 16 T cell receptor beta chains below all came from one sample that was sequenced in a study of OX40 agonist ivuxolimab in advanced cancers. Data came from immunoSEQ multiplex PCR; TCRdb stores just in-frame clones and leaves some out. The sample shows 26,000 or so clones, 88% of them seen only once. The sample was CD4+ or CD8+ T cells sorted from blood, taken in a trial of the OX40 agonist ivuxolimab. The receptors originated from an adult with an advanced solid tumor such as melanoma, head and neck, liver or kidney cancer.

The rearrangement uses TRBV5-1 and TRBJ2-1, with D unclear. From germline, CDR1 is SGHRS and CDR2 YFSETQ. V was trimmed by 1 base and J by 0 bases, leaving 2 bases between them. The CDR3 runs to 13 residues. CDR3 sequence reads: CASSLYSYNEQFF. In DNA form, the CDR3 reads TGCGCCAGCAGCTTGTACTCCTACAATGAGCAGTTCTTC.

The genes are TRBV6-4 and TRBJ2-7; TRBD1 aligns across 7 bases. The length of the CDR3 is 15 residues. V shed 4 bases and J 0 bases; nucleotides not matched to a gene: 6. Germline V gene lookup returns CDR1 MRHNA and CDR2 SNTAGT. CDR3 loop: CASSGDSPASYEQYF. CDR3 DNA sequence: TGTGCCAGCAGTGGGGACAGTCCTGCCTCCTACGAGCAGTACTTC.

This rearrangement joins TRBV21-1 to TRBJ2-5. TRBV21-1 is labeled a pseudogene. There are 14 residues in the CDR3. In DNA form, the CDR3 reads TGTGCCAGCAGCAAAGGGGGACCCCAAGAGACCCAGTACTTC. Translated: CASSKGGPQETQYF.

This clone has just a few counts. The genes are TRBV30 and TRBJ1-5; a weak D match, TRBD1 (5 bases). CDR1 GTSNPN and CDR2 SVGIG come from the germline V gene (reference sequence). The CDR3 covers 13 residues. The ends were cut back, 0 bases at V and 7 bases at J, with 10 bases in the middle. CDR3 protein: CAWSVGTGQPQHF. DNA for the CDR3: TGTGCCTGGAGTGTCGGGACGGGGCAGCCCCAGCATTTT.

The chain joins TRBV18 to TRBJ1-1, with D tentatively TRBD1 (5 bases). Per germline, CDR1 KGHSH and CDR2 LQKENI. The CDR3 is 15 residues long. V lost 4 bases and J 2 bases, leaving 14 bases between the germline ends. The CDR3 nucleotides read TGTGCCAGCTCACTAGGGGCAGGATATAACACTGAAGCTTTCTTT. It yields the protein CASSLGAGYNTEAFF.

The J gene is TRBJ2-7, the V gene TRBV11-2; a possible D gene is TRBD2 (6 bases). This CDR3 region has 16 residues. Trimming shortened V by 1 base and J by 0 bases, and 13 bases separated the two germline ends. Germline CDR1 and CDR2: SGHAT and FQNNGV. CDR3 nucleotides: TGTGCCAGCAGCTTAGCACGGGCGGGACCCTCCTACGAGCAGTACTTC. Translated, it gives CASSLARAGPSYEQYF.

In this sample, this clone turned up once. The V call is TRBV4-1, the J call TRBJ1-1; 7 nucleotides line up with TRBD1. Germline V CDR1 and CDR2: MGHRA, YSYEKL. This CDR3 contains 16 residues. Trimming took 4 bases from V and 0 from J; bases not matched to a gene: 8. DNA of the CDR3: TGCGCCAGCAGCCTGTGGACAGGAGATATGAACACTGAAGCTTTCTTT. This sequence encodes CASSLWTGDMNTEAFF.

V and J are TRBV27 and TRBJ2-1, with a possible D match to TRBD2 (5 bases). Trimming removed 2 bases at V and 6 bases at J, with 11 bases between. Germline V gene sequence: CDR1 MNHEY, CDR2 SMNVEV (reference sequence). The CDR3 is 14 residues long. CDR3 sequence (DNA): TGTGCCAGCAGTTTAGGAGGCATAGCCAATGAGCAGTTCTTC. This codes for CASSLGGIANEQFF.

V usage is TRBV9 and J usage is TRBJ2-3; 10 bases agree with TRBD2. The V gene's germline CDR1 is SGDLS and CDR2 YYNGEE. There are 15 residues in the CDR3. Losses at the gene ends were 3 bases for V and 4 bases for J; bases not matched to a gene: 5. As DNA, the CDR3 is TGTGCCAGCAGCGCTAGCGGGAGTGGGTCAGATACGCAGTATTTT. This encodes CASSASGSGSDTQYF.

The chain combines TRBV5-1 with TRBJ1-3; D not resolved. Germline V gives CDR1 SGHRS, CDR2 YFSETQ. The CDR3 is 13 residues long. V lost 2 bases and J 1 base, leaving 4 bases between the germline ends. CDR3: CASSLGSGNTIYF. The CDR3 DNA is TGCGCCAGCAGCTTAGGGTCTGGAAACACCATATATTTT.

The chain employs TRBV19 and TRBJ2-3, with D unresolved. Trimming removed 5 bases from V and 4 bases from J, with 10 bases in between. Germline-derived CDR1 and CDR2 are LNHDA and SQIVND (reference sequence). This CDR3 contains 13 residues. CDR3 DNA sequence: TGTGCCAGTAGTTTCGGAGCCGCAGATACGCAGTATTTT. Protein: CASSFGAADTQYF. Together with reference TRBV19 and TRBJ2-3, the CDR3 gives the full variable domain: DGGITQSPKYLFRKEGQNVTLSCEQNLNHDAMYWYRQDPGQGLRLIYYSQIVNDFQKGDIAEGYSVSREKKESFPLTVTSAQKNPTAFYLCASSFGAADTQYFGPGTRLTVL.

The J gene is TRBJ2-7, the V gene TRBV7-8; possible D gene TRBD2, 6 bases. V lost 2 bases, J lost 3 bases, and 14 bases lay in between. The length of the CDR3 is 15 residues. CDR1 and CDR2 (germline): SGHVS, FQNEAQ. DNA for the CDR3: TGTGCCAGCAGCTTAATGGGACGGCGGGGCTACGAGCAGTACTTC. Protein product: CASSLMGRRGYEQYF.

This clone was picked up one time. The chain employs TRBV30 and TRBJ2-7; TRBD1 matches 8 bases. The CDR3 contains 14 residues. Germline values: CDR1 GTSNPN, CDR2 SVGIG (reference sequence). J was trimmed by 3 bases and V by 0 bases; bases with no gene match: 4. CDR3 nucleotides: TGTGCCTGGAGTGTAGGGACAGGCGACTACGAGCAGTACTTC. Amino acid sequence: CAWSVGTGDYEQYF.

The CDR3 loop is CASSLANMDNEQFF. CDR3 in DNA: TGTGCCAGCAGCTTAGCGAACATGGACAATGAGCAGTTCTTC. The J gene is TRBJ2-1, the V gene TRBV7-6; no clear D. This CDR3 has 14 amino acids. Deletions cut 0 bases from V and 5 bases from J, with 8 bases between. Germline CDR1 reads SGHVS; CDR2 reads FNYEAQ.

The chain links TRBV19 to TRBJ1-2; 10 bases are shared with TRBD1. This CDR3 is 17 amino acids long. With 9 bases clipped from V and 0 bases from J, the junction kept 13 bases outside the gene matches. CDR1 is LNHDA, CDR2 SQIVND, per germline (reference sequence). CDR3: CASLVSDRGDSNYGYTF. The CDR3, as DNA: TGTGCCAGCCTGGTATCGGACAGGGGGGACTCTAACTATGGCTACACCTTC.

The table lists this clone with a count of one. The rearrangement links TRBV6-5 to TRBJ1-1, with D perhaps matching TRBD1 (6 bases). Per the germline V gene, CDR1 is MNHEY and CDR2 is SVGAGI. This CDR3 is 12 amino acids long. Trimming cost V 6 bases and J 9 bases, with 14 bases left between them. For the CDR3, the DNA is TGTGCCAGCAGACAGGGAGGCGGGAAAGCTTTCTTT. Translation: CASRQGGGKAFF.